The T cell receptor beta chain under discussion was sequenced for a study of neurological immune-mediated disorders. From 15-18 subjects, over 160 million TCR-beta sequences were obtained in each sequencing run. Each CDR3 protein gets one entry after TCRdb re-called the 5' RACE reads with MiXCR. In the table there are tens of thousands of distinct CDR3 sequences, 3% to 4.5% of which are singletons. Preparation of the unsorted libraries drew on 2 million PBMCs stored at -80 C. This clonotype was seen ten or more times. The CDR3 totals 15 residues. Germline V CDR1 and CDR2: LGHNA, YSLEER. V was cut by 1 base and J by 2 bases, with 10 bases left in between.

The sequence was obtained from a woman aged 45-59 years with multiple sclerosis. The chain has TRBV4-3 and TRBJ2-3; D is ambiguous. The sample comprised PBMCs. CDR3 residues: CASSQVPEITDTQYF. CDR3 DNA sequence: TGCGCCAGCAGCCAAGTCCCTGAAATCACAGATACGCAGTATTTT.